A single sample gave rise to the 22 T cell receptor beta chains below, sequenced in a study of T cell responses to AZD1222 COVID-19 vaccine. Assay: immunoSEQ multiplex PCR; the TCRdb copy retains only in-frame clones and omits some. The table lists approximately 200,000 clones, roughly 92% of them singletons. The sequencing used peripheral blood, collected 28 days after the second AZD1222 dose. These receptors originate from an adult who received the AZD1222 COVID-19 vaccine.

V usage is TRBV19 and J usage is TRBJ1-6, with D possibly matching TRBD1 (5 bases). Trimming pared 9 bases from V and 10 bases from J, leaving 13 bases between. Germline CDR1 is LNHDA and CDR2 is SQIVND (reference sequence). The CDR3 totals 12 residues. The CDR3 loop reads CASDNGDSPLHF. The CDR3 bases are TGTGCCAGCGACAATGGGGACTCACCCCTCCACTTT.

CDR3 sequence reads: CASSRAQGKTEAFF. CDR3 nucleotides: TGTGCCAGCAGCCGCGCTCAGGGGAAAACTGAAGCTTTCTTT. The genes are TRBV7-9 and TRBJ1-1, with D perhaps matching TRBD1 (6 bases). The V gene lost 5 bases and the J gene lost 5 bases, with 15 bases spanning the gap. In germline, CDR1 is SEHNR, CDR2 FQNEAQ (reference sequence). The length of the CDR3 is 14 residues.

The genes are TRBV13 and TRBJ1-1; 8 positions match TRBD1. The V gene end was trimmed by 2 bases and the J gene end by 4 bases; junction bases not matched to a gene: 9. The CDR3 runs to 16 residues. Germline V gives CDR1 PRHDT, CDR2 FYEKMQ (reference sequence). CDR3 bases: TGTGCCAGCAGCTTATCTTGGACAGGGAGAGGCACTGAAGCTTTCTTT. Amino acid sequence: CASSLSWTGRGTEAFF. Looking up the rest from reference TRBV13 and TRBJ1-1 gives the full variable domain: AAGVIQSPRHLIKEKRETATLKCYPIPRHDTVYWYQQGPGQDPQFLISFYEKMQSDKGSIPDRFSAQQFSDYHSELNMSSLELGDSALYFCASSLSWTGRGTEAFFGQGTRLTVV.

V and J are TRBV9 and TRBJ2-4; the D call may be TRBD1 or TRBD2 (5 bases each). This CDR3 comprises 14 residues. Germline-derived CDR1 and CDR2 are SGDLS and YYNGEE. The V gene lost 2 bases and the J gene lost 4 bases, with 10 bases spanning the gap. The CDR3 sequence: CASSVSDRKNIQYF. The CDR3 DNA reads TGTGCCAGCAGCGTTAGCGACAGAAAAAACATTCAGTACTTC.

The J gene is TRBJ2-1, the V gene TRBV19, with D unresolved. Trimming took off 5 bases at V and 4 bases at J, with 9 bases between the two ends. The CDR3 covers 13 residues. Germline loops: CDR1 LNHDA, CDR2 SQIVND (reference sequence). CDR3 coding DNA: TGTGCCAGTAGTCCGACAAGATACAATGAGCAGTTCTTC. Its translation is CASSPTRYNEQFF.

The rearrangement links TRBV10-1 to TRBJ2-1; the match to TRBD1 covers 7 bases. CDR3 size: 13 residues. V trimming: 4 bases; J trimming: 9 bases; junction bases outside the gene matches: 6. Germline CDR1 is WNHNN and CDR2 is SYGVQD (reference sequence). CDR3: CASSVDRMGEQFF. In nucleotides, the CDR3 is TGCGCCAGCAGTGTGGACAGGATGGGTGAGCAGTTCTTC.

The chain employs TRBV7-9 and TRBJ2-7; D possibly corresponds to TRBD1 (5 bases). V was clipped by 5 bases and J by 1 base, with 18 bases between them. CDR3 length: 16 amino acids. Looked up from germline, CDR1 is SEHNR and CDR2 is FQNEAQ (reference sequence). The CDR3 region has the DNA TGTGCCAGCAGCCAACAGCAGGGCCAAACATCCTACGAGCAGTACTTC. Its translation is CASSQQQGQTSYEQYF. The whole variable domain, filled in from reference TRBV7-9 and TRBJ2-7, reads DTGVSQNPRHKITKRGQNVTFRCDPISEHNRLYWYRQTLGQGPEFLTYFQNEAQLEKSRLLSDRFSAERPKGSFSTLEIQRTEQGDSAMYLCASSQQQGQTSYEQYFGPGTRLTVT.

The V gene is TRBV5-4, the J gene TRBJ1-1; TRBD1 is a possible D gene (6 bases). Trimming cost V 4 bases and J 1 base, with 14 bases left between them. The germline CDR1 and CDR2 sequences are SGHNT and YYREEE (reference sequence). This CDR3 has 15 residues. Here the CDR3 DNA reads TGTGCCAGCAGCCCCCAACAGGGAGGGAACACTGAAGCTTTCTTT. It codes for CASSPQQGGNTEAFF.

This chain links TRBV5-1 with TRBJ2-5, with TRBD2 matching over 7 bases. J lost 4 bases, V lost 2 bases, and 11 bases had no gene match. CDR3 length: 16 amino acids. Germline CDR1 is SGHRS and CDR2 is YFSETQ. The CDR3 DNA reads as TGCGCCAGCAGCTTTGGGTCAGCCCGCGGGGGAGAGACCCAGTACTTC. Residues: CASSFGSARGGETQYF.

V usage is TRBV9 and J usage is TRBJ2-7; 9 positions agree with TRBD1. The CDR3 covers 14 residues. The J segment lost 6 bases and the V segment lost 7 bases, leaving 11 bases of the junction unmatched. In germline, CDR1 is SGDLS, CDR2 YYNGEE. This CDR3 is CASSNRDRVSEQYF. The CDR3 DNA follows: TGTGCCAGCTCCAACCGGGACAGGGTAAGCGAGCAGTACTTC.

This chain links TRBV19 with TRBJ1-2, with 9 bases fitting TRBD1. The CDR3 totals 14 residues. Germline CDR1 LNHDA, CDR2 SQIVND (reference sequence). V dropped 4 bases and J dropped 6; count of bases not matched to a gene: 6. This chain's CDR3 is CASSTGQGADGYTF. CDR3 DNA: TGTGCCAGTAGTACGGGACAGGGAGCGGATGGCTACACCTTC.

The gene calls are TRBV4-3 and TRBJ2-3, with D possibly being TRBD2 (7 bases). With 2 bases removed from V and 0 bases from J, the gap between germline ends came to 9 bases. The CDR3 sequence is 15 residues long. CDR1 is LGHNA, CDR2 YSLEER, per germline. CDR3 in DNA: TGCGCCAGCAGCCAAAGGGGGGGGAGCACAGATACGCAGTATTTT. Protein: CASSQRGGSTDTQYF.

The chain links TRBV30 to TRBJ1-4; 10 nucleotides agree with TRBD1. CDR3 length equals 17 residues. V shed 2 bases and J 0 bases; nucleotides not matched to a gene: 6. Germline V CDR1 and CDR2: GTSNPN, SVGIG (reference sequence). CDR3: CAWSLTGGPATNEKLFF. CDR3 DNA: TGTGCCTGGAGTCTGACAGGGGGCCCGGCAACTAATGAAAAACTGTTTTTT.

CDR3 loop: CASRSETEAFF. The CDR3 bases are TGTGCCAGCAGGTCGGAGACTGAAGCTTTCTTT. The genes are TRBV2 and TRBJ1-1, with D hard to call. Germline V gene sequence: CDR1 SNHLY, CDR2 FYNNEI. V lost 6 bases and J lost 5, with 7 bases in between. CDR3 length equals 11 residues.

The rearrangement uses TRBV10-3 and TRBJ1-1; D is perhaps TRBD1 (5 bases). This CDR3 has 13 amino acids. Trimming took 6 bases from V and 4 from J, leaving 12 bases between them. Looked up from germline, CDR1 is ENHRY and CDR2 is SYGVKD. The CDR3: CAIRGGIGTEAFF. The CDR3 region has the DNA TGTGCCATCAGGGGGGGTATTGGCACTGAAGCTTTCTTT.

The chain has TRBV20-1 and TRBJ1-2, with D uncertain. Between the trimmed V and J ends, which lost 3 bases and 0 bases, there was a span of 8 bases. The CDR3 contains 13 residues. The germline gives CDR1 DFQATT, CDR2 SNEGSKA (reference sequence). In DNA, the CDR3 is TGCAGTGCTAGTTCCGTAACTAACTATGGCTACACCTTC. This codes for CSASSVTNYGYTF.

The chain carries TRBV4-3 and TRBJ1-2, with 9 bases identical to TRBD1. The ends lost 1 base at V and 5 bases at J; junction bases unmatched: 2. This CDR3 contains 14 residues. CDR1 is LGHNA and CDR2 is YSLEER in the germline V gene. CDR3 coding DNA: TGCGCCAGCAGCCAAGCCGGGACAGGGTATGGCTACACCTTC. Protein: CASSQAGTGYGYTF.

The chain couples TRBV11-1 to TRBJ2-3; TRBD2 matches 11 bases. CDR1 is SGHAT and CDR2 is FQDESV in the germline V gene (reference sequence). CDR3 length: 16 amino acids. V gave up 2 bases and J gave up 4 bases; unmatched junction bases: 5. The CDR3 nucleotides read TGTGCCAGCAGCTTATGGCTAGCGGGGGGTGCAGATACGCAGTATTTT. As protein: CASSLWLAGGADTQYF.

This chain joins TRBV7-9 and TRBJ2-1, with D perhaps being TRBD1 or TRBD2 (5 bases each). Germline V gene data show CDR1 as SEHNR and CDR2 as FQNEAQ (reference sequence). V was pared by 4 bases and J by 0 bases, with 16 bases between. The CDR3 spans 17 residues. CDR3 protein: CASSSYARDHSYNEQFF. DNA of the CDR3: TGTGCCAGCAGCTCTTACGCCAGGGACCACTCCTACAATGAGCAGTTCTTC.

This chain uses TRBV7-2 with TRBJ1-1; D is ambiguous. This CDR3 spans 13 amino acids. Germline values: CDR1 SGHTA, CDR2 FQGNSA. V was cut by 1 base and J by 4 bases, with 7 bases left in between. The CDR3 here is CASSLGGITEAFF. CDR3 sequence (DNA): TGTGCCAGCAGCTTAGGCGGGATCACTGAAGCTTTCTTT. Filled out from reference TRBV7-2 and TRBJ1-1, the complete variable domain reads GAGVSQSPSNKVTEKGKDVELRCDPISGHTALYWYRQSLGQGLEFLIYFQGNSAPDKSGLPSDRFSAERTGGSVSTLTIQRTQQEDSAVYLCASSLGGITEAFFGQGTRLTVV.

V usage is TRBV30 and J usage is TRBJ1-1; 11 bases are a match to TRBD1. Unmatched junction bases numbered 3, after V lost 5 bases and J lost 4 bases. Germline CDR1 and CDR2: GTSNPN and SVGIG (reference sequence). This CDR3 is 13 amino acids long. The CDR3 DNA reads as TGTGCCTGGGGCGGACAGGGGGCCACTGAAGCTTTCTTT. Translation gives CAWGGQGATEAFF. The variable domain in full, completed from reference TRBV30 and TRBJ1-1, reads SQTIHQWPATLVQPVGSPLSLECTVEGTSNPNLYWYRQAAGRGLQLLFYSVGIGQISSEVPQNLSASRPQDRQFILSSKKLLLSDSGFYLCAWGGQGATEAFFGQGTRLTVV.

This chain links TRBV5-1 with TRBJ2-1, with 8 bases lining up with TRBD1. V was pared by 0 bases and J by 8 bases, with 7 bases of the junction left unmatched. The CDR3 loop spans 15 amino acids. Germline-derived CDR1 and CDR2 are SGHRS and YFSETQ. This chain's CDR3 is CASSLVTGGKYEQFF. CDR3 DNA sequence: TGCGCCAGCAGCTTGGTAACAGGGGGTAAATATGAGCAGTTCTTC.